Listed below are T cell receptor beta chains from one sample, sequenced in a study of shared clonotypes between healthy human individuals. Measured with immunoSEQ multiplex PCR; TCRdb has only the in-frame clones, and not every one. The repertoire holds approximately 1,000,000 clones, with around 82% as singletons. The sequenced material came from memory CD4+ T cells from PBMCs. The receptors here all came from a man younger than 35 in good health. Some clones in this sample may be carry-over from other donors' samples. The CDR3 runs from the conserved cysteine through the conserved F or W. D genes are given only for firm matches. The size entry is marked missing in some rows and otherwise reads once, few, many or a size class.

j_call: TRBJ2-6
d_call: TRBD1
v_call: TRBV5-1
clone_size: NA
cdr3_nt: TGCGCCAGCAGCTCTCTAACCGGACAGGGTGGAGAGGTGGGGGCCAACGTCCTGACTTTC
cdr3_aa: CASSSLTGQGGEVGANVLTF

j_call: TRBJ2-1
d_call: NA
v_call: TRBV4-2
clone_size: NA
cdr3_nt: TGTGCCAGCAGCCAAGATCTAGCGTCCAATGAGCAGTTCTTC
cdr3_aa: CASSQDLASNEQFF

j_call: TRBJ1-1
d_call: NA
v_call: TRBV14
clone_size: few
cdr3_nt: TGTGCCAGCAGCCAAGATGCAGGCGCTGAAGCTTTCTTT
cdr3_aa: CASSQDAGAEAFF

j_call: TRBJ2-2
d_call: NA
v_call: TRBV18
clone_size: NA
cdr3_nt: TGTGCCAGCTCACCAATGAGATCCGGGCCCGGGGAGCTGTTTTTT
cdr3_aa: CASSPMRSGPGELFF

j_call: TRBJ2-1
d_call: NA
v_call: TRBV29-1
clone_size: NA
cdr3_nt: TGCAGCGTTGAGGGGGCGGGGAGCTCCTACAATGAGCAGTTCTTC
cdr3_aa: CSVEGAGSSYNEQFF

j_call: TRBJ1-2
d_call: TRBD1
v_call: TRBV28
clone_size: NA
cdr3_nt: TGTGCCAGCAGCCGACAGGGGCCTCTAGCGGTTGGCTACACCTTC
cdr3_aa: CASSRQGPLAVGYTF

j_call: TRBJ1-2
d_call: NA
v_call: TRBV19
clone_size: NA
cdr3_nt: TGTGCCAGTAGTATATTTCGGAATAACTATGGCTACACCTTC
cdr3_aa: CASSIFRNNYGYTF

j_call: TRBJ1-6
d_call: NA
v_call: TRBV5-1
clone_size: NA
cdr3_nt: TGCGCCAGCAGCTCGGACATCCTGGGTTCACCCCTCCACTTT
cdr3_aa: CASSSDILGSPLHF

j_call: TRBJ2-7
d_call: NA
v_call: TRBV2
clone_size: NA
cdr3_nt: TGTGCCAGCAGTGAAGCTGGACAGAACCTCGCCTACGAGCAGTACTTC
cdr3_aa: CASSEAGQNLAYEQYF

j_call: TRBJ2-1
d_call: NA
v_call: TRBV7-6
clone_size: NA
cdr3_nt: TGTGCCAGCAGCTTAGGCCTCAATGAGCAGTTCTTC
cdr3_aa: CASSLGLNEQFF

j_call: TRBJ2-7
d_call: NA
v_call: TRBV18
clone_size: NA
cdr3_nt: TGTGCCAGCTCACCGAACAGGGTTGGGGAGCAGTACTTC
cdr3_aa: CASSPNRVGEQYF

j_call: TRBJ2-7
d_call: NA
v_call: TRBV30
clone_size: NA
cdr3_nt: TGTGCCTGGAGTGGTGGAGGGTCCTACGAGCAGTACTTC
cdr3_aa: CAWSGGGSYEQYF

j_call: TRBJ2-2
d_call: TRBD2
v_call: TRBV11-3
clone_size: NA
cdr3_nt: TGTGCCAGCAGCCCGGGGGGACTAGCGGGAGTCGGGGAGCTGTTTTTT
cdr3_aa: CASSPGGLAGVGELFF

j_call: TRBJ2-3
d_call: TRBD2
v_call: TRBV2
clone_size: once
cdr3_nt: TGTGCCAGCAGTTTAGCGGGACGCGGAGATACGCAGTATTTT
cdr3_aa: CASSLAGRGDTQYF

j_call: TRBJ2-5
d_call: NA
v_call: TRBV7-3
clone_size: NA
cdr3_nt: TGTGCCAGCAGCCCAATAGGCGCTGAGACCCAGTACTTC
cdr3_aa: CASSPIGAETQYF

j_call: TRBJ2-7
d_call: NA
v_call: TRBV10-3
clone_size: NA
cdr3_nt: TGTGCCACCTCCCAGGGCGGAGTAGGATACGAGCAGTACTTC
cdr3_aa: CATSQGGVGYEQYF